This T cell receptor beta chain is drawn from a study of T-cell memory formation after mild COVID-19. The CDR3 covers 14 residues. V was pared by 1 base and J by 2 bases, with 8 bases between. TCRdb reprocessed the 5' RACE reads via MiXCR and lists one record per CDR3 protein. This sample has 450,000 to 650,000 distinct CDR3 sequences, with approximately 21% found just once. Sequenced sample: PBMCs or a T cell subset sorted from them (not recorded which). The chain is built from TRBV12-3 or TRBV12-4 and TRBJ2-5; unclear D gene. The sequence was obtained from an adult woman who had mild COVID-19 (a few samples of this study predate the infection). Cell type and time point are not known. For the CDR3, the DNA is TGTGCCAGCAGTTTAGTACAGCAACAAGAGACCCAGTACTTC. This gives the protein CASSLVQQQETQYF.